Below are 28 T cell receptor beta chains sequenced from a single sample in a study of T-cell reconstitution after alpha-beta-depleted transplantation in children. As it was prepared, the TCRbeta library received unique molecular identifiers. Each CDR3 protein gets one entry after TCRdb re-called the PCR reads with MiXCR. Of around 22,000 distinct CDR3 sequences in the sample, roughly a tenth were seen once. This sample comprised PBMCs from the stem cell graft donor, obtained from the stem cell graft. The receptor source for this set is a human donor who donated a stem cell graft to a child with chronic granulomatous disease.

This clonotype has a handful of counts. CDR3 sequence (DNA): TGTGCCAGCAGGAGACCGGACCAAGAGACCCAGTACTTC. It is translated as CASRRPDQETQYF. The chain couples TRBV6-2 or TRBV6-3 to TRBJ2-5; D ambiguous. The CDR3 extends over 13 amino acids. Trimming cost V 6 bases and J 0 bases, with 8 bases left between them. Germline CDR1 MNHEY, CDR2 SVGEGT.

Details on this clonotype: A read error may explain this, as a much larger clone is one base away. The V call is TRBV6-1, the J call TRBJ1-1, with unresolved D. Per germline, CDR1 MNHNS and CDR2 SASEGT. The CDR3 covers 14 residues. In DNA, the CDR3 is TGTGCCAGCAGTGTGAAGGTGCAGAACACTGTAGCTTTCTTT. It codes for CASSVKVQNTVAFF.

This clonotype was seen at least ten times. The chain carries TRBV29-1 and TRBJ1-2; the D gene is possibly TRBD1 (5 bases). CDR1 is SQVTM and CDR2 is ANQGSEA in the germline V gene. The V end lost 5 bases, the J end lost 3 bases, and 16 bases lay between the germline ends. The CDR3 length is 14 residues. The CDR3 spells CSVTRGGVHYGYTF. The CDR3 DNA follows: TGCAGCGTTACGCGAGGAGGGGTTCACTATGGCTACACCTTC.

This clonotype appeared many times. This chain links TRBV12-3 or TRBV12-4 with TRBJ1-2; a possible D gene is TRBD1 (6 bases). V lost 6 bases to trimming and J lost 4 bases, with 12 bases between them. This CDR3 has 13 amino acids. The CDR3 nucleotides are TGTGCCAGCAGACCTACAGGGACCTATGGCTACACCTTC. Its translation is CASRPTGTYGYTF.

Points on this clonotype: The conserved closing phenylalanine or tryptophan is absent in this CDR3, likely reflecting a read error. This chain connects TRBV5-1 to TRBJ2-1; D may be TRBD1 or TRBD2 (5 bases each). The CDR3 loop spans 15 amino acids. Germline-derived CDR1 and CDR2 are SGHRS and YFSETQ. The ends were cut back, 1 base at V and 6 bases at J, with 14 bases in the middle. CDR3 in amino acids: CASSLRQGRGNEQFL. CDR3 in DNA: TGCGCCAGCAGCTTGCGGCAGGGCCGGGGCAATGAGCAGTTCTTG.

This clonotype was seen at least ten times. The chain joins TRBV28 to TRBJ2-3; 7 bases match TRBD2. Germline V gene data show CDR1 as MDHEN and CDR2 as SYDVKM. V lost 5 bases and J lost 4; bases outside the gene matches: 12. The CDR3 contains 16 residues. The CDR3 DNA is TGTGCCAGCAGTCCTCTGGGGGGGTTGTTGGCAGATACGCAGTATTTT. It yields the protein CASSPLGGLLADTQYF. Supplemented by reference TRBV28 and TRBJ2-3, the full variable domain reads DVKVTQSSRYLVKRTGEKVFLECVQDMDHENMFWYRQDPGLGLRLIYFSYDVKMKEKGDIPEGYSVSREKKERFSLILESASTNQTSMYLCASSPLGGLLADTQYFGPGTRLTVL.

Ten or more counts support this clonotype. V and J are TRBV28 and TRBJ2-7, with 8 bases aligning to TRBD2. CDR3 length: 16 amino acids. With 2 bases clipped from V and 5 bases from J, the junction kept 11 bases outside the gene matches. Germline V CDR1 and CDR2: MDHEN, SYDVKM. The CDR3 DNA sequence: TGTGCCAGCAGTTTACGTCTAGCGGGCAAGGCCGACGAGCAGTACTTC. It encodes CASSLRLAGKADEQYF.

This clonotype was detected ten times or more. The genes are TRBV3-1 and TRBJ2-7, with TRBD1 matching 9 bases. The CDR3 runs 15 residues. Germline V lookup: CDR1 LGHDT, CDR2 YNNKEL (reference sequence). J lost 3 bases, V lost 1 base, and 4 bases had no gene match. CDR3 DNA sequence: TGTGCCAGCAGCCAAGTAGGGGACAGGGACTACGAGCAGTACTTC. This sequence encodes CASSQVGDRDYEQYF.

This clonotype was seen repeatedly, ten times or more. The CDR3 sequence: CASSDVQGTTDTQYF. The CDR3 DNA sequence: TGTGCCAGCAGCGACGTACAGGGGACCACAGATACGCAGTATTTT. The genes are TRBV3-1 and TRBJ2-3, with 7 nucleotides matching TRBD1. This CDR3 is built from 15 residues. Germline V gene sequence: CDR1 LGHDT, CDR2 YNNKEL (reference sequence). With 5 bases clipped from V and 2 bases from J, the junction kept 7 bases outside the gene matches.

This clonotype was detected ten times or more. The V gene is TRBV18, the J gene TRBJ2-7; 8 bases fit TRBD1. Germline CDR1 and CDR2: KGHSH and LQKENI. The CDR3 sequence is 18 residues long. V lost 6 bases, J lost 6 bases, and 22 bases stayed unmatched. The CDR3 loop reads CASSPFPSTKQGVSEQYF. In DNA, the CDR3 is TGTGCCAGCTCCCCTTTCCCGTCTACGAAACAGGGGGTAAGCGAGCAGTACTTC.

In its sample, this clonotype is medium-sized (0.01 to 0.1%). CDR3 protein: CATSRDWTGDNEQFF. The CDR3 nucleotides are TGTGCCACCAGCAGAGATTGGACAGGGGACAATGAGCAGTTCTTC. V usage is TRBV15 and J usage is TRBJ2-1, with 9 bases lining up with TRBD1. Germline V lookup: CDR1 LNHNV, CDR2 YYDKDF (reference sequence). V lost 0 bases to trimming and J lost 5 bases; unmatched junction nucleotides: 2. This CDR3 is 15 amino acids long.

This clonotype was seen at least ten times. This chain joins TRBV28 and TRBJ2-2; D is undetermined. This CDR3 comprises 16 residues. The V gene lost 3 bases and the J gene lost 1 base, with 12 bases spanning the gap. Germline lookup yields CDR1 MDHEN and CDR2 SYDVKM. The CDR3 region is CASSFHATLNTGELFF. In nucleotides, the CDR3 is TGTGCCAGCAGTTTTCACGCGACACTGAACACCGGGGAGCTGTTTTTT.

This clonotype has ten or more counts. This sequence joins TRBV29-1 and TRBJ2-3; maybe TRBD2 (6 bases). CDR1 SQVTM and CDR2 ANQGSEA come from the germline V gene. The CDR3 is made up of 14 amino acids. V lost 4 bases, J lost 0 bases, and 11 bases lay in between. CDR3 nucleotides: TGCAGCGTTGGTGGGGACTCCAGCACAGATACGCAGTATTTT. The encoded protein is CSVGGDSSTDTQYF.

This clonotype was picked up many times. The chain's CDR3 is CASSPLRQNNQPQHF. The CDR3 coding sequence is TGTGCCAGCAGCCCCCTTAGACAGAACAATCAGCCCCAGCATTTT. V and J are TRBV12-3 or TRBV12-4 and TRBJ1-5; D possibly corresponds to TRBD1 (5 bases). The CDR3 totals 15 residues. Trimming took 6 bases from V and 3 from J, leaving 15 bases between them.

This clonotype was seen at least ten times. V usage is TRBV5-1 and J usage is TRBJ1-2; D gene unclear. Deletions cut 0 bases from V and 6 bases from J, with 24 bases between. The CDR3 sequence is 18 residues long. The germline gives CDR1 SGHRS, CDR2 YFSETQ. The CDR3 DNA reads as TGCGCCAGCAGCTTGGCGGGGTCGCCCGCGGGAGGGTCCCATGGCTACACCTTC. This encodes CASSLAGSPAGGSHGYTF.

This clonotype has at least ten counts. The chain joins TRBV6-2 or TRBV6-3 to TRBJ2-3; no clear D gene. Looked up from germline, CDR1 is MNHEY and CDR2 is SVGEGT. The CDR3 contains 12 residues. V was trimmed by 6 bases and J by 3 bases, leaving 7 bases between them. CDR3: CASSKRTDTQYF. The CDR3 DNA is TGTGCCAGCAGCAAGAGAACAGATACGCAGTATTTT.

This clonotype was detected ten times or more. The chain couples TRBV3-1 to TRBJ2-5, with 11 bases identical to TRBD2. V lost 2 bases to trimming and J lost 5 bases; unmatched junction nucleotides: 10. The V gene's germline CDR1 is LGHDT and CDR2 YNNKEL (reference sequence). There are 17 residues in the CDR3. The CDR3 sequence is CASSQLRPTSGMETQYF. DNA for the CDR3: TGTGCCAGCAGCCAACTCCGGCCGACTAGCGGGATGGAGACCCAGTACTTC.

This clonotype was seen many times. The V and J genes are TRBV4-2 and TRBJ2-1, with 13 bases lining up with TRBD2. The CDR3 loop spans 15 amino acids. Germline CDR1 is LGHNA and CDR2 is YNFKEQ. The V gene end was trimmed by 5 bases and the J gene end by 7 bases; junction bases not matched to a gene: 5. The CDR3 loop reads CASSNGLAGVNEQFF. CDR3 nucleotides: TGTGCCAGCAGCAACGGACTAGCGGGAGTTAATGAGCAGTTCTTC.

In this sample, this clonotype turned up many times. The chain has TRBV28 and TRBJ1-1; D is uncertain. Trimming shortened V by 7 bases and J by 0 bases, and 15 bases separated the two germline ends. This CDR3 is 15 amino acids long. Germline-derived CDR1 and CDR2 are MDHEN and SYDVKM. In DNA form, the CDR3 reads TGTGCCAGCACCCCCGAAGGGCCAATGAACACTGAAGCTTTCTTT. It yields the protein CASTPEGPMNTEAFF.

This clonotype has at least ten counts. The CDR3, as DNA: TGTGCCAGCAGTGGGACCGGGACAGCAATATTTTCACCCCTCCACTTT. Protein: CASSGTGTAIFSPLHF. The chain links TRBV25-1 to TRBJ1-6; 7 bases are a match to TRBD1. The V gene end was trimmed by 4 bases and the J gene end by 9 bases; junction bases not matched to a gene: 12. Germline-derived CDR1 and CDR2 are MGHDK and SYGVNS. The CDR3 runs 16 residues.

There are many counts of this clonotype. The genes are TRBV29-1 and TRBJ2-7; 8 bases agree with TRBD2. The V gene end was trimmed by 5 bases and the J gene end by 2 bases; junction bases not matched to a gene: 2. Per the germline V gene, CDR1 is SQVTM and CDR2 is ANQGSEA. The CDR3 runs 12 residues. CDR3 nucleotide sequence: TGCAGCGTTCCTAGCGGGCCCTACGAGCAGTACTTC. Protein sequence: CSVPSGPYEQYF.

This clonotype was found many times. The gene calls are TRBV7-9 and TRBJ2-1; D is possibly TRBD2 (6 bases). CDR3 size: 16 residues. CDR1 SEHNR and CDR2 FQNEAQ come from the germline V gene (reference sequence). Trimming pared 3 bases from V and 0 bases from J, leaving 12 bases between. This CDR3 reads CASSLTASVSYNEQFF. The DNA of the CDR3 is TGTGCCAGCAGCTTGACGGCTAGCGTCTCCTACAATGAGCAGTTCTTC.

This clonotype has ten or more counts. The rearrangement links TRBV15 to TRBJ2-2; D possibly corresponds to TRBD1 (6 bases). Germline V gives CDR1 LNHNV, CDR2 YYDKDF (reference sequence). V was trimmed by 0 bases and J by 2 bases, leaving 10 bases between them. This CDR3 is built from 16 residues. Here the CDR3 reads CATSRDRQANTGELFF. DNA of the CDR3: TGTGCCACCAGCAGAGATCGACAGGCAAACACCGGGGAGCTGTTTTTT.

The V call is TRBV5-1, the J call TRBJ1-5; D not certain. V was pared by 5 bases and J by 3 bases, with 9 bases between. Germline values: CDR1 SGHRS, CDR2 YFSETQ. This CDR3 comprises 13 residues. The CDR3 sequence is CASRWAPNQPQHF. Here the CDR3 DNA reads TGCGCCAGCAGGTGGGCGCCCAATCAGCCCCAGCATTTT.

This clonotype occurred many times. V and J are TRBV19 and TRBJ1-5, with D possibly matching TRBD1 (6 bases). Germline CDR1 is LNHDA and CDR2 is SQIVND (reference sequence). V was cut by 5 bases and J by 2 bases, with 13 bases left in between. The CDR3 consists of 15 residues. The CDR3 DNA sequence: TGTGCCAGTAGTTACAGGGCCTTGGGCAATCAGCCCCAGCATTTT. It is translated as CASSYRALGNQPQHF.

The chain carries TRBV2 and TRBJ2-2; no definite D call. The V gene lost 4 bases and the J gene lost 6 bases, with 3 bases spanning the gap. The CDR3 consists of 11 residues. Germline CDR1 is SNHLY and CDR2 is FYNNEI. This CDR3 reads CASSAAGELFF. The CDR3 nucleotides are TGTGCCAGCAGTGCAGCCGGGGAGCTGTTTTTT.

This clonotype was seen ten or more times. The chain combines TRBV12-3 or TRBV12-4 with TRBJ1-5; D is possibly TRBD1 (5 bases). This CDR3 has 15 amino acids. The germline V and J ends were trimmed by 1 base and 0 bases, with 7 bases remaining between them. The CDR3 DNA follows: TGTGCCAGCAGTTTAGGGACACATAGCAATCAGCCCCAGCATTTT. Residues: CASSLGTHSNQPQHF.

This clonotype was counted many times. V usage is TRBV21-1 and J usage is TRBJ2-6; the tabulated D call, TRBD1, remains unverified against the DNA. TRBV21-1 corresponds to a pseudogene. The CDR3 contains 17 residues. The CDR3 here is CASSARDISSGANVLTF. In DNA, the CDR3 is TGTGCCAGCAGCGCCCGGGACATCAGCTCTGGGGCCAACGTCCTGACTTTC.